What follows are 25 T cell receptor beta chains derived from one specimen sequenced in a study of blood T cell repertoires in COVID-19. Method: immunoSEQ multiplex PCR; TCRdb's copy keeps in-frame clones and lacks some. This table has roughly 300,000 clones, roughly 83% appearing once. Sequencing was carried out using peripheral blood. The receptors stem from a human donor with COVID-19, enrolled during active disease. The donor label of this sample is uncertain.

The chain links TRBV4-3 to TRBJ1-6; the match to TRBD1 covers 7 bases. CDR1 is LGHNA and CDR2 is YSLEER in the germline V gene. This CDR3 has 15 amino acids. J lost 8 bases, V lost 5 bases, and 9 bases had no gene match. This CDR3 is CASSFEQGMDSPLHF. As DNA, the CDR3 is TGCGCCAGCAGCTTCGAACAGGGGATGGATTCACCCCTCCACTTT.

This chain links TRBV29-1 with TRBJ1-4, with D possibly matching TRBD1 (6 bases). Trimming cost V 7 bases and J 6 bases, with 15 bases left between them. The CDR3 has 13 residues. Germline CDR1 and CDR2: SQVTM and ANQGSEA. CDR3 coding DNA: TGCAGCGCCCATACAGGGAGCGATGAAAAACTGTTTTTT. This encodes CSAHTGSDEKLFF.

V gene TRBV30 combines with J gene TRBJ1-6, with 8 bases identical to TRBD1. Trimming at V came to 3 bases and at J to 10 bases, leaving 8 bases not matched to a gene. The CDR3 is 14 residues long. Germline V gene sequence: CDR1 GTSNPN, CDR2 SVGIG (reference sequence). This CDR3 is CAWRGDRGKSPLHF. The CDR3 DNA sequence: TGTGCCTGGAGGGGAGACAGGGGCAAATCACCCCTCCACTTT.

This clone came up many times. The chain is built from TRBV7-8 and TRBJ2-1, with no clear D. CDR1 and CDR2 (germline): SGHVS, FQNEAQ. The CDR3 totals 13 residues. The V end lost 2 bases, the J end lost 8 bases, and 10 bases lay between the germline ends. In DNA, the CDR3 is TGTGCCAGCAGCTTACCCAGAGGCGATGAGCAGTTCTTC. This translates into CASSLPRGDEQFF.

The V and J genes are TRBV19 and TRBJ1-5; D is unclear. Germline CDR1 is LNHDA and CDR2 is SQIVND (reference sequence). The CDR3 has 14 residues. V shed 5 bases and J shed 7 bases, with 15 bases lying between them. CDR3 coding DNA: TGTGCCAGTAGTCCCGGCGGGGTGGAGCAGCCCCAGCATTTT. This translates into CASSPGGVEQPQHF. The variable domain in full, completed from reference TRBV19 and TRBJ1-5, reads DGGITQSPKYLFRKEGQNVTLSCEQNLNHDAMYWYRQDPGQGLRLIYYSQIVNDFQKGDIAEGYSVSREKKESFPLTVTSAQKNPTAFYLCASSPGGVEQPQHFGDGTRLSIL.

This chain uses TRBV7-9 with TRBJ2-3, with D maybe TRBD2 (6 bases). The CDR3 has 19 residues. Trimming pared 4 bases from V and 1 base from J, leaving 24 bases between. Germline values: CDR1 SEHNR, CDR2 FQNEAQ (reference sequence). CDR3 nucleotides: TGTGCCAGCAGCTCCCCTGGGACGGAGGTGGGAGGTGGCACAGATACGCAGTATTTT. This translates into CASSSPGTEVGGGTDTQYF.

This clone appeared a few times. The rearrangement joins TRBV2 to TRBJ2-1; 9 positions agree with TRBD2. The germline CDR1 and CDR2 sequences are SNHLY and FYNNEI. The V and J ends lost 6 bases and 6 bases, in that order; junction bases with no gene match: 3. This CDR3 has 13 amino acids. The CDR3 DNA sequence: TGTGCCAGCAGGAGACTAGCGGTCAATGAGCAGTTCTTC. As protein: CASRRLAVNEQFF. The full variable domain, with the rest looked up from reference TRBV2 and TRBJ2-1, is EPEVTQTPSHQVTQMGQEVILRCVPISNHLYFYWYRQILGQKVEFLVSFYNNEISEKSEIFDDQFSVERPDGSNFTLKIRSTKLEDSAMYFCASRRLAVNEQFFGPGTRLTVL.

This clone was seen once. The V call is TRBV18, the J call TRBJ2-1; no clear D. CDR1 KGHSH and CDR2 LQKENI come from the germline V gene. The CDR3 is 16 amino acids. V lost 3 bases to trimming and J lost 0 bases, with 12 bases between them. For the CDR3, the DNA is TGTGCCAGCTCACCCCCCGCTAGAAGCTCCTACAATGAGCAGTTCTTC. Protein sequence: CASSPPARSSYNEQFF.

CDR3: CASSYGRHLAGELFF. CDR3 sequence (DNA): TGTGCCAGCAGTTACGGTAGACACCTGGCCGGGGAGCTGTTTTTT. The rearrangement uses TRBV6-5 and TRBJ2-2, with unresolved D. The CDR3 is made up of 15 amino acids. Germline lookup yields CDR1 MNHEY and CDR2 SVGAGI. Trimming left V 2 bases short and J 6 bases short, with 13 bases between.

This chain joins TRBV7-8 and TRBJ2-7; 13 bases line up with TRBD2. The CDR3 is 14 amino acids. V was pared by 4 bases and J by 4 bases, with 1 base of the junction left unmatched. The germline gives CDR1 SGHVS, CDR2 FQNEAQ. CDR3 in DNA: TGTGCCAGCAGCTCGGGACTAGCGGGATACGAGCAGTACTTC. This encodes CASSSGLAGYEQYF.

On this clone itself: The same CDR3 also results from other DNA sequences found in this sample. V is TRBV11-2 and J is TRBJ1-1, with D uncertain. There are 13 residues in the CDR3. V lost 3 bases and J 0 bases, leaving 5 bases between the germline ends. Germline CDR1 and CDR2: SGHAT and FQNNGV. Here the CDR3 DNA reads TGTGCCAGCAGCTTGAGCATGAACACTGAAGCTTTCTTT. Its protein product is CASSLSMNTEAFF.

This clone was seen just once. The chain employs TRBV12-3 or TRBV12-4 and TRBJ1-1; D is unresolved. The CDR3 loop spans 12 amino acids. V lost 7 bases to trimming and J lost 0 bases, with 6 bases between them. The CDR3 nucleotides read TGTGCCAGCACTCTTCTGAACACTGAAGCTTTCTTT. Amino acids: CASTLLNTEAFF.

V usage is TRBV6-5 and J usage is TRBJ1-3; a possible D gene is TRBD1 (5 bases). This CDR3 is built from 15 residues. CDR1 and CDR2 (germline): MNHEY, SVGAGI. With 0 bases removed from V and 8 bases from J, the gap between germline ends came to 14 bases. CDR3 amino acids: CASSYSTQRGDTIYF. The CDR3 coding sequence is TGTGCCAGCAGTTACTCGACACAACGGGGGGACACCATATATTTT.

The V gene is TRBV7-2, the J gene TRBJ2-6; D may be TRBD2 (7 bases). The ends were cut back, 0 bases at V and 0 bases at J, with 9 bases in the middle. The CDR3 has 17 residues. Germline V gene lookup returns CDR1 SGHTA and CDR2 FQGNSA. DNA of the CDR3: TGTGCCAGCAGCTTAGCGGGGGGGCTCTCTGGGGCCAACGTCCTGACTTTC. Translation gives CASSLAGGLSGANVLTF.

This clone showed up just once. The chain links TRBV18 to TRBJ1-6; 8 bases agree with TRBD1. Germline CDR1 reads KGHSH; CDR2 reads LQKENI. With 6 bases clipped from V and 7 bases from J, the junction kept 8 bases outside the gene matches. The CDR3 length is 15 residues. CDR3: CASSDRQGRNSPLHF. CDR3 DNA: TGTGCCAGCTCCGACCGACAGGGGAGGAATTCACCCCTCCACTTT.

This clone was observed a handful of times. This sequence joins TRBV11-2 and TRBJ1-1; unclear D gene. The germline V and J ends were trimmed by 2 bases and 5 bases, with 3 bases remaining between them. CDR3 size: 11 residues. Per germline, CDR1 SGHAT and CDR2 FQNNGV. The CDR3 loop is CASSLRTEAFF. In nucleotides, the CDR3 is TGTGCCAGCAGCTTACGGACTGAAGCTTTCTTT.

Comment on this clone: This sample also contains other DNA sequences that code for the same CDR3. This chain connects TRBV11-2 to TRBJ1-1; D might be TRBD1 (6 bases). V lost 1 base to trimming and J lost 7 bases, with 10 bases between them. CDR1 SGHAT and CDR2 FQNNGV come from the germline V gene. This CDR3 comprises 13 residues. The CDR3 DNA reads TGTGCCAGCAGCTTAGGAGGGGGTCTTGAAGCTTTCTTT. Translation: CASSLGGGLEAFF.

V and J are TRBV28 and TRBJ2-7, with TRBD2 matching over 8 bases. Germline V lookup: CDR1 MDHEN, CDR2 SYDVKM. The CDR3 runs 16 residues. V dropped 3 bases and J dropped 0; count of bases not matched to a gene: 7. The CDR3 reads CASSFGPGGISYEQYF. The CDR3 DNA is TGTGCCAGCAGTTTCGGTCCGGGAGGGATCTCCTACGAGCAGTACTTC.

The chain employs TRBV30 and TRBJ2-1; the D gene is possibly TRBD2 (7 bases). Trimming shortened V by 5 bases and J by 1 base, and 18 bases separated the two germline ends. Germline loops: CDR1 GTSNPN, CDR2 SVGIG (reference sequence). The length of the CDR3 is 16 residues. CDR3 amino acids: CAWGSEGGGSYNEQFF. Here the CDR3 DNA reads TGTGCCTGGGGTTCTGAAGGGGGAGGGTCCTACAATGAGCAGTTCTTC.

The J gene is TRBJ2-1, the V gene TRBV28, with TRBD2 as a possible D gene (5 bases). V shed 4 bases and J shed 3 bases, with 10 bases lying between them. Germline V gives CDR1 MDHEN, CDR2 SYDVKM. CDR3 size: 14 residues. CDR3 nucleotide sequence: TGTGCCAGCAGTTGGGAAGGAGGCTACAATGAGCAGTTCTTC. It codes for CASSWEGGYNEQFF.

The sample holds a few counts of this clone. The V gene is TRBV6-6, the J gene TRBJ2-1; 9 positions match TRBD1. From germline, CDR1 is MNHNY and CDR2 SVGAGI (reference sequence). J lost 0 bases, V lost 2 bases, and 2 bases had no gene match. This CDR3 comprises 16 residues. The CDR3 coding sequence is TGTGCCAGCAGTTACGGGACAGGGAGCTCCTACAATGAGCAGTTCTTC. Amino acid sequence: CASSYGTGSSYNEQFF.

This chain links TRBV10-3 with TRBJ2-2, with no clear D. The CDR3 is 14 residues long. V dropped 2 bases and J dropped 3 bases, with 7 bases sitting between them. The germline CDR1 and CDR2 sequences are ENHRY and SYGVKD. The CDR3 region has the DNA TGTGCCATCAGTGAGAATCGGGACACCGGGGAGCTGTTTTTT. Translation gives CAISENRDTGELFF.

The genes are TRBV2 and TRBJ2-3; 8 bases fit TRBD2. CDR3 length equals 13 residues. Germline trimming cut 10 bases from V and 5 bases from J; bases unmatched to any gene: 8. Germline V gene lookup returns CDR1 SNHLY and CDR2 FYNNEI. The CDR3: CATRAGARDTQYF. The DNA for the CDR3 is TGTGCCACCCGAGCGGGAGCGAGAGATACGCAGTATTTT.

The chain uses TRBV5-1 and TRBJ1-5; D call uncertain. Deletions cut 0 bases from V and 3 bases from J, with 7 bases between. The CDR3 is 14 residues long. CDR1 is SGHRS and CDR2 is YFSETQ in the germline V gene. The CDR3 region has the DNA TGCGCCAGCAGCTTGGACAGTCCCAATCAGCCCCAGCATTTT. It is translated as CASSLDSPNQPQHF.

This clone was seen once. Here the CDR3 reads CASSPKVADQETQYF. The CDR3 nucleotides read TGTGCCAGCAGCCCCAAGGTAGCGGACCAAGAGACCCAGTACTTC. This chain connects TRBV5-4 to TRBJ2-5; D possibly corresponds to TRBD2 (6 bases). Deletions cut 4 bases from V and 0 bases from J, with 13 bases between. Germline loops: CDR1 SGHNT, CDR2 YYREEE (reference sequence). The CDR3 covers 15 residues.